This T cell receptor beta chain comes out of a study of T cell responses to AZD1222 COVID-19 vaccine. General observations from the study: Repertoires were obtained solely post-peak T cell response. Donors, mostly white British, included more females; clonal diversity was possibly underestimated. Only five or six AZD1222 recipients were seropositive at baseline.

This clone showed up just once. The target antigen is unknown. Sequencing used immunoSEQ multiplex PCR; TCRdb keeps in-frame clones, though not all of them. The sample has 120,000 or so clones, around nine tenths seen once; the top ten hold approximately 28%. CDR3 length: 13 residues. From germline, CDR1 is MNHEY and CDR2 SVGEGT. Trimming stripped 5 bases from V and 1 base from J, with 8 bases between. This clonotype was obtained from an adult in good health. V and J are TRBV6-2 or TRBV6-3 and TRBJ1-1; maybe TRBD1 (5 bases). The sequencing used peripheral blood, collected on day 0 of AZD1222 vaccination. CDR3 coding DNA: TGTGCCAGCAGTCCGACAGCGAACACTGAAGCTTTCTTT. Translated: CASSPTANTEAFF.